Below are 15 T cell receptor beta chains sequenced from a single sample in a study of T cells in Graves' hyperthyroidism and ophthalmopathy. Regions amplified from RNA transcripts were the TCR beta CDR3 regions. The TCR CDR3 first-round RT-PCR relied on the HTBI primer set. TCRdb fed the multiplex PCR reads into MiXCR, producing one record per CDR3 protein. The table shows around 370,000 distinct CDR3 sequences, with roughly 18% occurring only once. Input material: blood. All receptors derive from a young man with Graves' ophthalmopathy.

The J gene is TRBJ2-3, the V gene TRBV6-9, with D possibly being TRBD1 (7 bases). V was cut by 6 bases and J by 4 bases, with 20 bases left in between. The CDR3 runs to 16 residues. The germline CDR1 and CDR2 sequences are MNHGY and SVAAGI. The CDR3 coding sequence is TGTGCCAGCAGACCCCTTGGTCAGGGGGGTGCAGATACGCAGTATTTT. Residues: CASRPLGQGGADTQYF.

In this sample, this clonotype turned up many times. This chain joins TRBV2 and TRBJ1-3; the D gene is possibly TRBD1 (6 bases). Trimming shortened V by 7 bases and J by 0 bases, and 13 bases separated the two germline ends. Germline lookup yields CDR1 SNHLY and CDR2 FYNNEI. The CDR3 runs 15 residues. The CDR3 sequence is CASKWYRDSGNTIYF. The CDR3 DNA reads TGTGCCAGCAAGTGGTACAGGGACTCTGGAAACACCATATATTTT.

As regards this clonotype: The junction shows a germline mismatch at one end, possibly a read error. The chain couples TRBV7-7 to TRBJ2-1, with TRBD1 matching 10 bases. Looked up from germline, CDR1 is SSHAT and CDR2 is FNYEAQ (reference sequence). The CDR3 has 15 residues. CDR3 residues: CASSRQGASMDEQFF. CDR3 DNA: TGTGCTAGCAGTCGACAGGGGGCCAGTATGGATGAGCAGTTCTTC.

This clonotype was detected only a few times. This chain uses TRBV18 with TRBJ2-1, with 8 nucleotides matching TRBD1. The CDR3 contains 15 residues. Germline V gene data show CDR1 as KGHSH and CDR2 as LQKENI. J lost 7 bases, V lost 3 bases, and 8 bases had no gene match. This chain's CDR3 is CASSPQGALRNEQFF. CDR3 coding DNA: TGTGCCAGCTCACCCCAGGGGGCACTAAGGAATGAGCAGTTCTTC.

This clonotype was found a few times. The chain joins TRBV13 to TRBJ2-7, with D unclear. Germline loops: CDR1 PRHDT, CDR2 FYEKMQ (reference sequence). V was clipped by 6 bases and J by 1 base, with 16 bases between them. The CDR3 is made up of 15 amino acids. The CDR3 sequence is CASSTYARRSYEQYF. CDR3 in DNA: TGTGCCAGCAGTACTTACGCCAGGAGATCCTACGAGCAGTACTTC. The full variable domain, completed using reference TRBV13 and TRBJ2-7, is AAGVIQSPRHLIKEKRETATLKCYPIPRHDTVYWYQQGPGQDPQFLISFYEKMQSDKGSIPDRFSAQQFSDYHSELNMSSLELGDSALYFCASSTYARRSYEQYFGPGTRLTVT.

This clonotype came up many times. The chain employs TRBV27 and TRBJ2-1; 12 bases fit TRBD2. This CDR3 has 17 amino acids. The germline CDR1 and CDR2 sequences are MNHEY and SMNVEV (reference sequence). J was trimmed by 4 bases and V by 5 bases; bases with no gene match: 9. CDR3 amino acids: CASSGATSGGKYNEQFF. CDR3 nucleotides: TGTGCCAGCAGTGGGGCCACTAGCGGGGGGAAATACAATGAGCAGTTCTTC.

At least ten counts were recorded for this clonotype. V usage is TRBV12-3 or TRBV12-4 and J usage is TRBJ2-1; D is tentatively TRBD1 or TRBD2 (5 bases each). The CDR3 spans 13 residues. The V gene lost 5 bases and the J gene lost 7 bases, with 12 bases spanning the gap. CDR3 sequence: CASSAGTPNEQFF. In DNA, the CDR3 is TGTGCCAGCAGTGCCGGGACCCCAAATGAGCAGTTCTTC.

This clonotype has a count of ten or more. For the CDR3, the DNA is TGTGCCAGCACCCGGACTAGGCAAGAGACCCAGTACTTC. Encoded protein: CASTRTRQETQYF. This chain joins TRBV14 and TRBJ2-5; 7 positions agree with TRBD2. Germline trimming cut 7 bases from V and 2 bases from J; bases unmatched to any gene: 4. The CDR3 has 13 amino acids. CDR1 is SGHDN, CDR2 FVKESK, per germline.

This clonotype was observed many times. The CDR3 sequence: CASSTGGTSREQYF. CDR3 sequence (DNA): TGTGCCAGCAGTACGGGAGGGACTAGCCGCGAGCAGTACTTC. The genes are TRBV6-1 and TRBJ2-7; 9 nucleotides align to TRBD2. CDR1 is MNHNS, CDR2 SASEGT, per germline. The CDR3 sequence is 14 residues long. With 5 bases clipped from V and 6 bases from J, the junction kept 8 bases outside the gene matches.

This clonotype was counted ten times or more. The rearrangement joins TRBV9 to TRBJ1-2, with D hard to call. Trimming took 4 bases from V and 6 from J, leaving 13 bases between them. The V gene's germline CDR1 is SGDLS and CDR2 YYNGEE. This CDR3 is built from 13 residues. DNA of the CDR3: TGTGCCAGCAGCTCCCGGGTCATCAATGGCTACACCTTC. It encodes CASSSRVINGYTF. Variable domain in full (rest from reference TRBV9 and TRBJ1-2): DSGVTQTPKHLITATGQRVTLRCSPRSGDLSVYWYQQSLDQGLQFLIQYYNGEERAKGNILERFSAQQFPDLHSELNLSSLELGDSALYFCASSSRVINGYTFGSGTRLTVV.

The V and J genes are TRBV2 and TRBJ2-5, with 12 bases fitting TRBD1. The CDR3 runs to 16 residues. V was pared by 6 bases and J by 6 bases, with 11 bases of the junction left unmatched. Per germline, CDR1 SNHLY and CDR2 FYNNEI. This CDR3 reads CASSAHRDRGQKTQYF. The DNA for the CDR3 is TGTGCCAGCAGCGCCCACCGGGACAGGGGGCAAAAGACCCAGTACTTC.

This clonotype showed up many times. The chain has TRBV12-3 or TRBV12-4 and TRBJ1-1; no clear D. CDR3 size: 15 residues. V lost 3 bases, J lost 5 bases, and 16 bases lay in between. DNA of the CDR3: TGTGCCAGCAGTTTTCTATCCTCCGGCGGGACTGAAGCTTTCTTT. Residues: CASSFLSSGGTEAFF.

The chain combines TRBV12-3 or TRBV12-4 with TRBJ1-5; TRBD1 matches 8 bases. After removal of 8 bases from V and 0 bases from J, the junction contained 9 bases not matched to a gene. CDR3 length: 16 amino acids. CDR3 sequence: CASLVGQASSNQPQHF. The CDR3 region has the DNA TGTGCCAGCCTCGTGGGACAGGCGAGTAGCAATCAGCCCCAGCATTTT.

The genes are TRBV6-1 and TRBJ2-1; no firm D call. The CDR3 runs 15 residues. The V gene's germline CDR1 is MNHNS and CDR2 SASEGT. Trimming removed 6 bases at V and 3 bases at J, with 15 bases between. The CDR3: CASSTSSAGYNEQFF. CDR3 coding DNA: TGTGCCAGCAGCACGAGCTCAGCCGGCTACAATGAGCAGTTCTTC.

This clonotype was picked up many times. The rearrangement joins TRBV20-1 to TRBJ1-4; no reliable D call. The CDR3 runs 11 residues. CDR1 and CDR2 from the germline V gene are DFQATT and SNEGSKA (reference sequence). For the CDR3, the DNA is TGCAGCGCGGTCTCTAATGAAAAACTGTTTTTT. Protein product: CSAVSNEKLFF.